Listed below are T cell receptor beta chains from one sample, sequenced in a study of blood T cell repertoires in COVID-19. Produced via immunoSEQ multiplex PCR; TCRdb's table is partial and in-frame only. The sample comprises about 46,000 clones, approximately 88% of which are singletons, and less than 8.5% rests with the top ten. The sequencing sample was made of peripheral blood. Receptors originate from a man over 45 with acute or convalescent COVID-19. CDR3s include the opening cysteine and the closing phenylalanine or tryptophan. Each record gives: J gene, D gene, clone size, V gene, CDR3 DNA, CDR3 protein. The D gene is left open where the match is weak. The size entry is marked missing in some rows and otherwise reads once, few, many or a size class.

j_call: TRBJ2-1; d_call: TRBD2; clone_size: .; v_call: TRBV24-1; cdr3_nt: TGTGCCACCAGTGACTCGAGCGGGGGCCACAATGAGCAGTTCTTC; cdr3_aa: CATSDSSGGHNEQFF
j_call: TRBJ1-5; d_call: TRBD1; clone_size: .; v_call: TRBV12-3/TRBV12-4; cdr3_nt: TGTGCCAGCAGTTTGGGACAGGAGTCCCAGCATTTT; cdr3_aa: CASSLGQESQHF
j_call: TRBJ2-1; d_call: TRBD2; clone_size: .; v_call: TRBV2; cdr3_nt: TGTGCCAGCAGTGCCGGGAGGGCCCTTGAGCAGTTCTTC; cdr3_aa: CASSAGRALEQFF
j_call: TRBJ2-3; d_call: TRBD2; clone_size: .; v_call: TRBV5-1; cdr3_nt: TGCGCCAGCAGCTTGGGACTAGCGGGGGGGACAGATACGCAGTATTTT; cdr3_aa: CASSLGLAGGTDTQYF
j_call: TRBJ1-6; d_call: TRBD1; clone_size: .; v_call: TRBV5-5; cdr3_nt: TGTGCCAGCAGCTCTGACAGGGTTGGTTCACCCCTCCACTTT; cdr3_aa: CASSSDRVGSPLHF
j_call: TRBJ1-1; d_call: .; clone_size: .; v_call: TRBV30; cdr3_nt: TGTGCCTGGAGTGTACAGGGAAGCACTGAAGCTTTCTTT; cdr3_aa: CAWSVQGSTEAFF
j_call: TRBJ1-4; d_call: TRBD1; clone_size: .; v_call: TRBV30; cdr3_nt: TGTGCCTGGAGTTCGACAGGGCCCGGAGGGGAAAAACTGTTTTTT; cdr3_aa: CAWSSTGPGGEKLFF
j_call: TRBJ2-2; d_call: .; clone_size: .; v_call: TRBV24-1; cdr3_nt: TGTGCCACCAGTGATTTAAGACTAGATAACACCGGGGAGCTGTTTTTT; cdr3_aa: CATSDLRLDNTGELFF
j_call: TRBJ1-6; d_call: TRBD1; clone_size: few; v_call: TRBV25-1; cdr3_nt: TGTGCCAGCAGTGAAGTGAGTCAGGGGGCGAATTCACCCCTCCACTTT; cdr3_aa: CASSEVSQGANSPLHF
j_call: TRBJ1-6; d_call: .; clone_size: .; v_call: TRBV28; cdr3_nt: TGTGCCAGCAGTTTTCACGACAATCTAAATTCACCCCTCCACTTT; cdr3_aa: CASSFHDNLNSPLHF
j_call: TRBJ1-2; d_call: TRBD1; clone_size: .; v_call: TRBV7-2; cdr3_nt: TGTGCCAGCAGCTTTCTTAACCCCCCGACAGGGGGCTACGGCTACACCTTC; cdr3_aa: CASSFLNPPTGGYGYTF
j_call: TRBJ2-2; d_call: .; clone_size: .; v_call: TRBV4-2; cdr3_nt: TGTGCCAGCAGCCAAGATCTTGCGGGGCAGGGGAACACCGGGGAGCTGTTTTTT; cdr3_aa: CASSQDLAGQGNTGELFF
j_call: TRBJ1-5; d_call: .; clone_size: .; v_call: TRBV3-1/TRBV3-2; cdr3_nt: TGTGCCAGCAGCCAAGAAAGGGGCCAGCCCCAGCATTTT; cdr3_aa: CASSQERGQPQHF
j_call: TRBJ1-2; d_call: .; clone_size: few; v_call: TRBV5-5; cdr3_nt: TGTGCCAGCAGCTTGGAGGGGTTTGGCGGCTACACCTTC; cdr3_aa: CASSLEGFGGYTF
j_call: TRBJ1-6; d_call: .; clone_size: .; v_call: TRBV27; cdr3_nt: TGTGCCAGCAGCTATTTTTCGGGTGGGAATTCACCCCTCCACTTT; cdr3_aa: CASSYFSGGNSPLHF
j_call: TRBJ2-7; d_call: .; clone_size: .; v_call: TRBV28; cdr3_nt: TGTGCCAGCAGTTTACCAAGCGCGGGGACTCCCTACGAGCAGTACTTC; cdr3_aa: CASSLPSAGTPYEQYF
j_call: TRBJ2-3; d_call: TRBD2; clone_size: .; v_call: TRBV4-2; cdr3_nt: TGTGCCAGCAGCCCGCTCGTCGGGACTAGCGGGGGAAGCACAGATACGCAGTATTTT; cdr3_aa: CASSPLVGTSGGSTDTQYF
j_call: TRBJ1-2; d_call: .; clone_size: few; v_call: TRBV5-1; cdr3_nt: TGCGCCAGCAGCTTGGGGTTTGGACAGAGCTATGGCTACACCTTC; cdr3_aa: CASSLGFGQSYGYTF
j_call: TRBJ1-3; d_call: .; clone_size: .; v_call: TRBV10-3; cdr3_nt: TGTGCCATCAGTGAGTCTATAGGAGCCTCTGGAAACACCATATATTTT; cdr3_aa: CAISESIGASGNTIYF
j_call: TRBJ2-5; d_call: TRBD2; clone_size: .; v_call: TRBV5-1; cdr3_nt: TGCGCCAGCAGCTTGTCCCCTAGCGGGAGTCAAGAGACCCAGTACTTC; cdr3_aa: CASSLSPSGSQETQYF
j_call: TRBJ2-3; d_call: TRBD2; clone_size: .; v_call: TRBV19; cdr3_nt: TGTGCCAGTAGTCCCCGGACTAGCGGGAGCACAGATACGCAGTATTTT; cdr3_aa: CASSPRTSGSTDTQYF
j_call: TRBJ1-2; d_call: .; clone_size: .; v_call: TRBV7-8; cdr3_nt: TGTGCCAGCAGCTTAGAGTCGGGTACCGGGAGCTACACCTTC; cdr3_aa: CASSLESGTGSYTF
j_call: TRBJ1-6; d_call: .; clone_size: .; v_call: TRBV5-6; cdr3_nt: TGTGCCAGCAGCTCCAATAATTCACCCCTCCACTTT; cdr3_aa: CASSSNNSPLHF
j_call: TRBJ2-1; d_call: TRBD2; clone_size: .; v_call: TRBV5-1; cdr3_nt: TGCGCCAGCCGACCGTTAGCGGGAAGTGAGGATGAGCAGTTCTTC; cdr3_aa: CASRPLAGSEDEQFF
j_call: TRBJ1-6; d_call: TRBD1; clone_size: .; v_call: TRBV15; cdr3_nt: TGTGCCACCAGCGCGGGGACAGGGGCTTCACCCCTCCACTTT; cdr3_aa: CATSAGTGASPLHF
j_call: TRBJ2-3; d_call: TRBD1; clone_size: .; v_call: TRBV5-1; cdr3_nt: TGCGCCAGCAGCTTACAGGGGTTCGAGGGCACAGATACGCAGTATTTT; cdr3_aa: CASSLQGFEGTDTQYF
j_call: TRBJ2-1; d_call: .; clone_size: .; v_call: TRBV11-1; cdr3_nt: TGTGCCAGCAGCGGGGAAGGGAGGTACAATGAGCAGTTCTTC; cdr3_aa: CASSGEGRYNEQFF
j_call: TRBJ1-1; d_call: .; clone_size: .; v_call: TRBV20-1; cdr3_nt: TGCAGTGCTAGTGTTACAGAGAACACTGAAGCTTTCTTT; cdr3_aa: CSASVTENTEAFF
j_call: TRBJ2-7; d_call: .; clone_size: .; v_call: TRBV5-1; cdr3_nt: TGCGCCAGCAGCTTGGCGGGACAAGAAACGTACTTC; cdr3_aa: CASSLAGQETYF
j_call: TRBJ2-7; d_call: TRBD2; clone_size: .; v_call: TRBV2; cdr3_nt: TGTGCCAGCAGCCCCGGGACTAGCGGGAGGGCCGTCTTTTCCGAGCAGTACTTC; cdr3_aa: CASSPGTSGRAVFSEQYF
j_call: TRBJ2-1; d_call: TRBD1; clone_size: once; v_call: TRBV7-2; cdr3_nt: TGTGCCAGCAGCCCCGGACAGGGGTGGAATGAGCAGTTCTTC; cdr3_aa: CASSPGQGWNEQFF
j_call: TRBJ2-1; d_call: TRBD2; clone_size: .; v_call: TRBV7-2; cdr3_nt: TGTGCCAGCGGAACACGGACTAGCGGGGGGGCTCACAATGAGCAGTTCTTC; cdr3_aa: CASGTRTSGGAHNEQFF
j_call: TRBJ2-7; d_call: .; clone_size: .; v_call: TRBV2; cdr3_nt: TGTGCCAGCAGTGTGGGGGGTAGCTCCTACGAGCAGTACTTC; cdr3_aa: CASSVGGSSYEQYF
j_call: TRBJ1-6; d_call: .; clone_size: once; v_call: TRBV5-1; cdr3_nt: TGCGCCAGCACCCCCCTCAGGGCAAATCATAATTCACCCCTCCACTTT; cdr3_aa: CASTPLRANHNSPLHF
j_call: TRBJ2-7; d_call: TRBD1; clone_size: .; v_call: TRBV7-2; cdr3_nt: TGTGCCAGCAGCACAACAGGGGCCGCCTCCTACGAGCAGTACTTC; cdr3_aa: CASSTTGAASYEQYF
j_call: TRBJ2-1; d_call: .; clone_size: .; v_call: TRBV2; cdr3_nt: TGTGCCAGCAGTGAACAGCTAGCTAGCTATAATGAGCAGTTCTTC; cdr3_aa: CASSEQLASYNEQFF
j_call: TRBJ1-1; d_call: .; clone_size: once; v_call: TRBV29-1; cdr3_nt: TGCAGCGTTCCAATAACAGGGCACACTGAAGCTTTCTTT; cdr3_aa: CSVPITGHTEAFF
j_call: TRBJ2-2; d_call: TRBD2; clone_size: .; v_call: TRBV19; cdr3_nt: TGTGCCAGTTCTCGCCCGAAAGCGGGGTCCGACACCGGGGAGCTGTTTTTT; cdr3_aa: CASSRPKAGSDTGELFF
j_call: TRBJ2-5; d_call: .; clone_size: .; v_call: TRBV11-2; cdr3_nt: TGTGCCAGCAGCGGCCGGGACACGGGGATCCAAGAGACCCAGTACTTC; cdr3_aa: CASSGRDTGIQETQYF
j_call: TRBJ2-7; d_call: TRBD1; clone_size: .; v_call: TRBV14; cdr3_nt: TGTGCCAGCAGCCAAGGGACAGGGGGTGCCTACGAGCAGTACTTC; cdr3_aa: CASSQGTGGAYEQYF
j_call: TRBJ2-6; d_call: .; clone_size: .; v_call: TRBV5-1; cdr3_nt: TGCGCCAGCAACACAGGGACTGGGGCCAACGTCCTGACTTTC; cdr3_aa: CASNTGTGANVLTF
j_call: TRBJ1-4; d_call: TRBD1; clone_size: .; v_call: TRBV5-1; cdr3_nt: TGCGCCAGCAGCCCACAGGGGGGTACTAATGAAAAACTGTTTTTT; cdr3_aa: CASSPQGGTNEKLFF
j_call: TRBJ2-5; d_call: TRBD2; clone_size: .; v_call: TRBV11-2; cdr3_nt: TGTGCCAGCAGCTCCGGACTAGCGGGCATCCAAGAGACCCAGTACTTC; cdr3_aa: CASSSGLAGIQETQYF
j_call: TRBJ1-2; d_call: .; clone_size: .; v_call: TRBV20-1; cdr3_nt: TGCAGTGCTAGTCCCCAGGGCTCCTATGGCTACACCTTC; cdr3_aa: CSASPQGSYGYTF
j_call: TRBJ2-1; d_call: TRBD2; clone_size: .; v_call: TRBV11-1; cdr3_nt: TGTGCCAGCAGCGGGACTAGCGGGGGGGCTGGGGAGCAGTTCTTC; cdr3_aa: CASSGTSGGAGEQFF
j_call: TRBJ2-7; d_call: TRBD2; clone_size: .; v_call: TRBV27; cdr3_nt: TGTGCCAGCAGTTCTAGCGGGAGCTCCTACGAGCAGTACTTC; cdr3_aa: CASSSSGSSYEQYF
j_call: TRBJ1-2; d_call: .; clone_size: .; v_call: TRBV5-1; cdr3_nt: TGCGCCAGCAGCTTGGACCCAGAAGTTGGCTACACCTTC; cdr3_aa: CASSLDPEVGYTF
j_call: TRBJ2-7; d_call: TRBD1; clone_size: once; v_call: TRBV11-1; cdr3_nt: TGTGCCAGCAGCTTACTCAGGGGGACCTACGAGCAGTACTTC; cdr3_aa: CASSLLRGTYEQYF
j_call: TRBJ2-4; d_call: TRBD1; clone_size: .; v_call: TRBV6-2/TRBV6-3; cdr3_nt: TGTGCCAGCAGTTACGACCGGGACAGGGAAGGCAAAAACATTCAGTACTTC; cdr3_aa: CASSYDRDREGKNIQYF
j_call: TRBJ1-2; d_call: TRBD1; clone_size: .; v_call: TRBV4-1; cdr3_nt: TGCGCCAGCAGCCAAGATAGGAGGGGACAGCTCTATGGCTACACCTTC; cdr3_aa: CASSQDRRGQLYGYTF
j_call: TRBJ2-1; d_call: .; clone_size: .; v_call: TRBV12-2; cdr3_nt: TGTGCAAGTCGCCCGAGGGGGACTAGCGGACCTGATGAGCAGTTCTTC; cdr3_aa: CASRPRGTSGPDEQFF
j_call: TRBJ1-6; d_call: .; clone_size: .; v_call: TRBV6-6; cdr3_nt: TGTGCCAGCAGTTACGGCGACAAAGGTTCACCCCTCCACTTT; cdr3_aa: CASSYGDKGSPLHF
j_call: TRBJ1-1; d_call: .; clone_size: .; v_call: TRBV9; cdr3_nt: TGTGCCAGCAGCCTGATGACGGGGAACACTGAAGCTTTCTTT; cdr3_aa: CASSLMTGNTEAFF
j_call: TRBJ1-5; d_call: .; clone_size: .; v_call: TRBV15; cdr3_nt: TGTGCCACCAGCAGAGACAGGGAAAATCAGCCCCAGCATTTT; cdr3_aa: CATSRDRENQPQHF
j_call: TRBJ2-1; d_call: TRBD2; clone_size: .; v_call: TRBV7-3; cdr3_nt: TGTGCCAGCAGCTCGCCGGGACTAGCGGTCCATGAGCAGTTCTTC; cdr3_aa: CASSSPGLAVHEQFF
j_call: TRBJ2-7; d_call: .; clone_size: .; v_call: TRBV10-2; cdr3_nt: TGCGCCAGCAGTGAGTCCTCCGACAGGCCCCACGAGCAGTACTTC; cdr3_aa: CASSESSDRPHEQYF
j_call: TRBJ2-1; d_call: TRBD2; clone_size: .; v_call: TRBV19; cdr3_nt: TGTGCCAGTAGTACCCTAGCGGGAGGATCGTACAATGAGCAGTTCTTC; cdr3_aa: CASSTLAGGSYNEQFF